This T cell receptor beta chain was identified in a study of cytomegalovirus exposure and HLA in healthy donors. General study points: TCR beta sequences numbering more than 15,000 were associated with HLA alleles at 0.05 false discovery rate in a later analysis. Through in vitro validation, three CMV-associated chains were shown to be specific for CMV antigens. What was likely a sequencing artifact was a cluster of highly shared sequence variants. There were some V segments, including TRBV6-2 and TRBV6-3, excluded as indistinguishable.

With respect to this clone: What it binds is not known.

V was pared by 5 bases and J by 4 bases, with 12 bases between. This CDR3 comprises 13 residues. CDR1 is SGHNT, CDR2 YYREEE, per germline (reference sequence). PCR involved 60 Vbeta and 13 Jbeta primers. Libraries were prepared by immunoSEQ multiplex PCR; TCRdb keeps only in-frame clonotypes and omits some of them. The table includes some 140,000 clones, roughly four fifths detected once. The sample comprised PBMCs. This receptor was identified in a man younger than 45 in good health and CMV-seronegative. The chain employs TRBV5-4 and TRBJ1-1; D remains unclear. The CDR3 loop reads CASRGGLGTEAFF. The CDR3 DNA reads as TGTGCCAGCAGGGGCGGGCTGGGCACTGAAGCTTTCTTT.